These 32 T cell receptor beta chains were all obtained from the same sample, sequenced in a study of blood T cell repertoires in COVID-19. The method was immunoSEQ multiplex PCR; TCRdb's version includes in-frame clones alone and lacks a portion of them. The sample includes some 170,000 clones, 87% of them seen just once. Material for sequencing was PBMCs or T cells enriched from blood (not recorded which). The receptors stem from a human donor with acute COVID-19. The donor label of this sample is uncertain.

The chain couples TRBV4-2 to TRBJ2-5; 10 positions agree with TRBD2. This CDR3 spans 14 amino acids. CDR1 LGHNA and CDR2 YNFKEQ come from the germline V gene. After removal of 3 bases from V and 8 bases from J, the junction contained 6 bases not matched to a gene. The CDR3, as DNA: TGTGCCAGCAGCCAGCGACTAGCGGGCGGTACCCAGTACTTC. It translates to CASSQRLAGGTQYF.

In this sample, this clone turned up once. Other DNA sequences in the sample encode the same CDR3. CDR3 DNA: TGTGCCAGCAGCTTGTCGGGGACTGAAGCTTTCTTT. This codes for CASSLSGTEAFF. The V call is TRBV5-4, the J call TRBJ1-1; D gene unclear. Trimming left V 1 base short and J 5 bases short, with 6 bases between. This CDR3 region has 12 residues. In germline, CDR1 is SGHNT, CDR2 YYREEE (reference sequence).

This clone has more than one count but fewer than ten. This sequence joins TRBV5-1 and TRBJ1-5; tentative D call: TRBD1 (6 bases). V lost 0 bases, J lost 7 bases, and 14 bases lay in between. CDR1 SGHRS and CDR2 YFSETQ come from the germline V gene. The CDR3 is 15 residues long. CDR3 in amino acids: CASSLAPGAEQPQHF. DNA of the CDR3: TGCGCCAGCAGCTTGGCCCCAGGGGCCGAGCAGCCCCAGCATTTT. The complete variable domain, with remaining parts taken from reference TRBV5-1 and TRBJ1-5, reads KAGVTQTPRYLIKTRGQQVTLSCSPISGHRSVSWYQQTPGQGLQFLFEYFSETQRNKGNFPGRFSGRQFSNSRSEMNVSTLELGDSALYLCASSLAPGAEQPQHFGDGTRLSIL.

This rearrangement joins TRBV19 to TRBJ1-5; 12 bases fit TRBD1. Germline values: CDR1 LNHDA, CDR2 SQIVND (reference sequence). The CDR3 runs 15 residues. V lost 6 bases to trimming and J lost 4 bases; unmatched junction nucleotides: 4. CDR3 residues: CASRWGQGANQPQHF. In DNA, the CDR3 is TGTGCCAGTAGATGGGGACAGGGGGCTAATCAGCCCCAGCATTTT.

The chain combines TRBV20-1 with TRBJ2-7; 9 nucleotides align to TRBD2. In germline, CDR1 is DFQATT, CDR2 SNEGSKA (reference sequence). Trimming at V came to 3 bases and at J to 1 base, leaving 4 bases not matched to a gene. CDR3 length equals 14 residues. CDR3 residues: CSASQRGASYEQYF. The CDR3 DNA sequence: TGCAGTGCTAGTCAGCGGGGGGCATCCTACGAGCAGTACTTC.

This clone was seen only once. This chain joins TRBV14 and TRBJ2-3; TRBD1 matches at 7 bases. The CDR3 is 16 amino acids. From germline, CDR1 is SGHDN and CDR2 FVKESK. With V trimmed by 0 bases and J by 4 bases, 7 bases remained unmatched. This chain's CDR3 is CASSQDAGGSADTQYF. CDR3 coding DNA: TGTGCCAGCAGCCAAGATGCAGGGGGTTCTGCAGATACGCAGTATTTT.

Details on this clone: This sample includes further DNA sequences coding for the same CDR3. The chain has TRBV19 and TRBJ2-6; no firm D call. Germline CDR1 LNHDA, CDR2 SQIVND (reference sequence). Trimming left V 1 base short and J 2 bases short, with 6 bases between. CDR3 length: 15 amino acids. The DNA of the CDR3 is TGTGCCAGTAGTATAGGAGGAGCTGGGGCCAACGTCCTGACTTTC. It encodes CASSIGGAGANVLTF.

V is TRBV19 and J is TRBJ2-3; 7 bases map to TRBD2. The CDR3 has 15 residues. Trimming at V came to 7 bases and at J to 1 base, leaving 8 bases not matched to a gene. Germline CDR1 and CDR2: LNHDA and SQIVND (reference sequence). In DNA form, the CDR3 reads TGTGCCAGTACCCTAGGGACTACTGGCACAGATACGCAGTATTTT. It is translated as CASTLGTTGTDTQYF.

The CDR3 DNA sequence: TGTGCCAGCAGCTTGGTGGGACTAGCGGGGGTGAATGAGCAGTTCTTC. It yields the protein CASSLVGLAGVNEQFF. This chain connects TRBV5-5 to TRBJ2-1; 14 bases agree with TRBD2. The germline gives CDR1 SGHKS, CDR2 YYEKEE (reference sequence). Trimming removed 0 bases from V and 7 bases from J; junction bases left unmatched: 3. The CDR3 is 16 amino acids.

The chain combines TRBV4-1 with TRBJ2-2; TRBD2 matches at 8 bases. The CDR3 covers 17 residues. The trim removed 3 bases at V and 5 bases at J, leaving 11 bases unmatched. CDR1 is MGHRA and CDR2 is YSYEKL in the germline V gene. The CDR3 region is CASSQKPAGGRTGELFF. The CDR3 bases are TGCGCCAGCAGCCAGAAGCCGGCGGGGGGCCGGACCGGGGAGCTGTTTTTT.

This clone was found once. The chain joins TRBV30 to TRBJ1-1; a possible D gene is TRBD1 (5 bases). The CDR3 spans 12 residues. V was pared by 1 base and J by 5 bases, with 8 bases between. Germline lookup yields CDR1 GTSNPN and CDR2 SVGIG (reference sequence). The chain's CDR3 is CAWSGGGTEAFF. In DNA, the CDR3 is TGTGCCTGGAGTGGGGGGGGAACTGAAGCTTTCTTT.

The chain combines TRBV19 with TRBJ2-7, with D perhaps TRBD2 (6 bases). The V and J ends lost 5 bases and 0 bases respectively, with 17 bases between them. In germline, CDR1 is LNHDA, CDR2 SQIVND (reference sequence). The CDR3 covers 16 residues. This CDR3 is CASSSPEEGASYEQYF. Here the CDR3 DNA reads TGTGCCAGTAGTTCCCCCGAGGAGGGCGCCTCCTACGAGCAGTACTTC.

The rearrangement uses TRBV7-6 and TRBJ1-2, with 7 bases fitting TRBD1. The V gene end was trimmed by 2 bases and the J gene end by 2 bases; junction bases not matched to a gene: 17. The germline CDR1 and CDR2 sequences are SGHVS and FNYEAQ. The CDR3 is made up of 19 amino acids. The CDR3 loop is CASSLSPTWTGSTNYGYTF. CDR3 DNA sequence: TGTGCCAGCAGCTTAAGTCCCACTTGGACAGGATCTACGAACTATGGCTACACCTTC.

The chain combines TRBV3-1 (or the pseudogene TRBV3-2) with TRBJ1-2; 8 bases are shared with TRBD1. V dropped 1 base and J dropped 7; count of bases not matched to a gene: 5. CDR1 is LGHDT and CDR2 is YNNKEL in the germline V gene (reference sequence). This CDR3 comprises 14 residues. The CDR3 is CASSQVQGAGGYTF. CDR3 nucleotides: TGTGCCAGCAGCCAAGTGCAGGGGGCTGGTGGCTACACCTTC.

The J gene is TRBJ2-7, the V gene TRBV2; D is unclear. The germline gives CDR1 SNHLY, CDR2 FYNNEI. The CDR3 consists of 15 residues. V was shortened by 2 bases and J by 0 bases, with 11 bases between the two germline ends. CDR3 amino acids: CASSERQASSYEQYF. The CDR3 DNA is TGTGCCAGCAGTGAAAGGCAGGCGAGCTCCTACGAGCAGTACTTC.

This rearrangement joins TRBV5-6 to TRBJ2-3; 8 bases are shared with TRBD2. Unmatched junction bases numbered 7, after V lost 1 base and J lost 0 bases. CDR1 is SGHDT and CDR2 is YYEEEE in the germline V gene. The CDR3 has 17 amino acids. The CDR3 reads CASSLYRGGPSTDTQYF. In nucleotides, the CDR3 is TGTGCCAGCAGCTTGTATCGCGGGGGGCCTAGCACAGATACGCAGTATTTT. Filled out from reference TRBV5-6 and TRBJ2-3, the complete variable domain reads DAGVTQSPTHLIKTRGQQVTLRCSPKSGHDTVSWYQQALGQGPQFIFQYYEEEERQRGNFPDRFSGHQFPNYSSELNVNALLLGDSALYLCASSLYRGGPSTDTQYFGPGTRLTVL.

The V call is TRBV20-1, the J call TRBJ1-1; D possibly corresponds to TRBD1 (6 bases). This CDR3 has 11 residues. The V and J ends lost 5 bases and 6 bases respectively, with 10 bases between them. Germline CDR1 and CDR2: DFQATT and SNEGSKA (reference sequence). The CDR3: CSAYRQAEAFF. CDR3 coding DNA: TGCAGTGCTTATAGACAGGCTGAAGCTTTCTTT.

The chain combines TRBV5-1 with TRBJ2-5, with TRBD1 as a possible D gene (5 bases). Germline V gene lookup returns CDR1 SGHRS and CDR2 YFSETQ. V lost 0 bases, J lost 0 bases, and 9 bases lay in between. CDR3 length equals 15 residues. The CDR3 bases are TGCGCCAGCAGCTTGGGACAGACCTACCAAGAGACCCAGTACTTC. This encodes CASSLGQTYQETQYF.

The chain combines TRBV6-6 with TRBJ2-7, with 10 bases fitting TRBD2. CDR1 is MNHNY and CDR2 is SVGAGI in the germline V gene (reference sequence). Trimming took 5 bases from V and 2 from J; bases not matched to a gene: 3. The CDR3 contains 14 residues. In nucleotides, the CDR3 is TGTGCCAGCAGTCCACTAGCGGGGACCTACGAGCAGTACTTC. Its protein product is CASSPLAGTYEQYF.

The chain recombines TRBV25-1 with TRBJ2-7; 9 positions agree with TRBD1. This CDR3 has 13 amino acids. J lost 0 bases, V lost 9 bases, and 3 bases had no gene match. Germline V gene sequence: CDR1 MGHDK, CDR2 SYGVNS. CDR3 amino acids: CASRDRASYEQYF. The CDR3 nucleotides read TGTGCCAGTCGGGACAGGGCCTCCTACGAGCAGTACTTC.

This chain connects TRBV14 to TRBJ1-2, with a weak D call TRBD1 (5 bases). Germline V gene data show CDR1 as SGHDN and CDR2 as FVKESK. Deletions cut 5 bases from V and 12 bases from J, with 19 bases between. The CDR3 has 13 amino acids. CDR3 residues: CASSVHWGDRHTF. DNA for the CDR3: TGTGCCAGCAGCGTCCACTGGGGGGATCGCCACACCTTC.

CDR3 nucleotide sequence: TGCGCCAGCAGCTTCCGGCAGGGTCAGGGCTACACCTTC. Amino acid sequence: CASSFRQGQGYTF. J is TRBJ1-2 and V is TRBV5-1; maybe TRBD1 (5 bases). CDR3 length: 13 residues. Trimming removed 2 bases from V and 8 bases from J, with 13 bases in between. Germline CDR1 reads SGHRS; CDR2 reads YFSETQ.

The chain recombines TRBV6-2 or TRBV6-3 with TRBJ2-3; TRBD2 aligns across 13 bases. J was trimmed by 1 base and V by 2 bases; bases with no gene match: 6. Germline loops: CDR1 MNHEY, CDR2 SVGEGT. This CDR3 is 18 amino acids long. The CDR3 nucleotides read TGTGCCAGCAGTTACCCTTACGGACTAGCGGGGGGCACAGATACGCAGTATTTT. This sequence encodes CASSYPYGLAGGTDTQYF.

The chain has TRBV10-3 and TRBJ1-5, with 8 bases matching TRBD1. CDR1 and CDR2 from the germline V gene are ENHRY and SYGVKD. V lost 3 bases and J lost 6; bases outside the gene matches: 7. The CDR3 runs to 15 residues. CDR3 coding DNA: TGTGCCATCAGTGACCTTGGACAGGGTGGTCAGCCCCAGCATTTT. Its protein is CAISDLGQGGQPQHF.

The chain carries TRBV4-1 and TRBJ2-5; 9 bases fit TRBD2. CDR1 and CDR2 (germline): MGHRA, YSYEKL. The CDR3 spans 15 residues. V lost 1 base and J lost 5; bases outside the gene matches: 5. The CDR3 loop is CASSQVGTSYETQYF. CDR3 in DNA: TGCGCCAGCAGCCAAGTGGGGACTAGCTACGAGACCCAGTACTTC.

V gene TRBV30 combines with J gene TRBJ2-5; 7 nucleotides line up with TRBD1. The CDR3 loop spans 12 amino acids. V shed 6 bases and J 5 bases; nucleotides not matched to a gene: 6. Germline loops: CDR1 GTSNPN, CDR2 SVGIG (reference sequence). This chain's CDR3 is CACHRGAETQYF. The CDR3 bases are TGTGCCTGTCACAGGGGAGCGGAGACCCAGTACTTC.

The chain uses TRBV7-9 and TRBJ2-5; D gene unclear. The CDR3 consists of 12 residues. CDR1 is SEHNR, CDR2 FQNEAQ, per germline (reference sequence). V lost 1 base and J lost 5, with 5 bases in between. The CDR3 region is CASSLGRETQYF. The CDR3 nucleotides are TGTGCCAGCAGCTTAGGGCGGGAGACCCAGTACTTC.

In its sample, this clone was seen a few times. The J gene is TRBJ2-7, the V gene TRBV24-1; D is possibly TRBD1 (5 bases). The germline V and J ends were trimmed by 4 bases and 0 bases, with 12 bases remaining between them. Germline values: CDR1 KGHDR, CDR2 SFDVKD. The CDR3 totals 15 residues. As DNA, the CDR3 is TGTGCCACCAGTGAAAAGGGGCCCAGCTCCTACGAGCAGTACTTC. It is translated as CATSEKGPSSYEQYF.

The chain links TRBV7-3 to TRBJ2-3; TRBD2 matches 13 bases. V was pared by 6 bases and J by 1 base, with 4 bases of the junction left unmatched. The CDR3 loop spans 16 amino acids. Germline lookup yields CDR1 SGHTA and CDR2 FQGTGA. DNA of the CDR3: TGTGCCAGCAGTCCAACTAGCGGGGGGGGCACAGATACGCAGTATTTT. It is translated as CASSPTSGGGTDTQYF.

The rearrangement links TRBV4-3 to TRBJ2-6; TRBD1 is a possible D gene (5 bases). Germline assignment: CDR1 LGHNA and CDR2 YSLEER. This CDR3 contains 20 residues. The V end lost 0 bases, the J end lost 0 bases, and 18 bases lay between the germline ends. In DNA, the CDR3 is TGCGCCAGCAGCCAAGATCCAGCAGGGTCAATCATCTCTGGGGCCAACGTCCTGACTTTC. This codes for CASSQDPAGSIISGANVLTF.

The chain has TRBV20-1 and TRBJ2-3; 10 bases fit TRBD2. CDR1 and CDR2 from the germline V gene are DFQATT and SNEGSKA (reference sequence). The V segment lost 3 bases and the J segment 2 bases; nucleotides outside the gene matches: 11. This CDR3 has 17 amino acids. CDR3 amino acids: CSASSGSGGSFTDTQYF. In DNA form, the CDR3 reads TGCAGTGCTAGTTCCGGTAGCGGGGGGTCCTTCACAGATACGCAGTATTTT.

The DNA of the CDR3 is TGCGCCAGCAAACGGACAGGCCTCGACTATGGCTACACCTTC. Its protein product is CASKRTGLDYGYTF. The chain couples TRBV10-2 to TRBJ1-2; TRBD1 agrees at 7 bases. Unmatched junction bases numbered 8, after V lost 7 bases and J lost 3 bases. CDR3 length: 14 residues. CDR1 is WSHSY, CDR2 SAAADI, per germline.